What follows is one T cell receptor beta chain and its context. Every patient experienced relapse after autologous stem cell transplantation, and brentuximab vedotin exposure varied. This CDR3 is 18 amino acids long. CDR1 and CDR2 (germline): MDHEN, SYDVKM. The trim removed 6 bases at V and 4 bases at J, leaving 19 bases unmatched. This sample was taken from a study of PD-1 blockade in classical Hodgkin lymphoma. TCRdb's table, derived via immunoSEQ multiplex PCR, lists solely in-frame clones and lacks some. The table has fewer than 30,000 clones, less than 85% seen once; the top ten hold about 20%. The J gene is TRBJ2-7, the V gene TRBV28; 9 nucleotides line up with TRBD2. Sequenced material: peripheral blood mononuclear cells (PBMCs), taken before the second cycle of nivolumab. The origin of this receptor is a human donor with classical Hodgkin lymphoma. CDR3 region: CASRSQRDGLAFDYEQYF. The CDR3 nucleotides read TGTGCCAGCAGGTCGCAAAGAGACGGACTAGCGTTTGATTACGAGCAGTACTTC.